The clone carrying this T cell receptor beta chain was observed at least ten times. Its antigen is not known. TCRdb used MiXCR to reprocess the RT-PCR reads, holding one entry per CDR3 protein. The data hold around 760,000 distinct CDR3 sequences, with about 15% observed a single time. Per germline, CDR1 SGHKS and CDR2 YYEKEE (reference sequence). The V and J ends lost 2 bases and 0 bases respectively, with 9 bases between them. CDR3 size: 15 residues. The data were taken from a study of response to subunit inactivated influenza vaccine. Regarding the study as a whole: Each seasonal influenza vaccination recruits few new T cells, the authors suggested.

The source is a man aged 45-65 years who received an inactivated influenza vaccine. The chain joins TRBV5-5 to TRBJ1-3; D call uncertain. Material: PBMCs from blood, obtained approximately 15 days before vaccination. CDR3 DNA sequence: TGTGCCAGCAGCTTACAGCTAAACTCTGGAAACACCATATATTTT. Amino acids: CASSLQLNSGNTIYF.